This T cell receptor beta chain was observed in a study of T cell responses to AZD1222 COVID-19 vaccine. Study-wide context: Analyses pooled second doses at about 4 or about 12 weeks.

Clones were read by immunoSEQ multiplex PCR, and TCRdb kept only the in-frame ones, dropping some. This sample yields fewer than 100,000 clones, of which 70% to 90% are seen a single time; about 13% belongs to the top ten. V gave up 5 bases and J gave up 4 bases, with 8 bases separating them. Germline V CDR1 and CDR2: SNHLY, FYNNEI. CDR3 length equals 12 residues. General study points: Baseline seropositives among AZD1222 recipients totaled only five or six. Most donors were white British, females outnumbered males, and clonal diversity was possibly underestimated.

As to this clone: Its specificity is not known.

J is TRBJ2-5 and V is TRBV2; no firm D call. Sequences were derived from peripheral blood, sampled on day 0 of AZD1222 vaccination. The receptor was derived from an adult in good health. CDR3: CASSKASETQYF. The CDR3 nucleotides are TGTGCCAGCAGTAAGGCCTCAGAGACCCAGTACTTC.